The rows below give T cell receptor beta chains drawn from one sample of a study of graft-versus-host responses after intestinal transplantation. Profiled with immunoSEQ multiplex PCR; TCRdb holds only in-frame clones, not every one. The sample includes around 13,000 clones, over 30% of them seen just once. The input for sequencing was alloreactive CD4+ T cells from a mixed lymphocyte reaction culture, taken before intestinal transplant. These receptors originate from a human patient who received an intestinal transplant. The CDR3 runs from the conserved cysteine through the conserved F or W. The order of the fields is V gene, CDR3 protein.

TRBV7-2 CASSLGQAFSYEQYF
TRBV10-3 CAISKGGVFPETQYF
TRBV18 CASSPVRDISAEAFF
TRBV19 CASSTTSGSTDTQYF
TRBV11-2 CASSLRHPARGLADTQYF
TRBV7-9 CASSLGATNEKLFF
TRBV5-4 CASSFRLAGGSTDTQYF
TRBV23-1 CQTSSSYNEQFF
TRBV6-6 CASRGTGNEQYF
TRBV2 CASSTSGGASYNEQFF
TRBV21-1 CASSKDMISVSGNTIYF
TRBV5-3 CARSIYGGTTGELFF
TRBV2 CASSEARVNTGELFF
TRBV7-2 CASSLAGTGTGSYGYTF
TRBV11-3 CASSNRLGTRDAYGYTF
TRBV19 CASSPSRTSGALQETQYF
TRBV7-7 CASSHTGTGLNF
TRBV7-9 CASSWTGTAYSGGELFF
TRBV6-5 CASRRTSGGAYEQYF
TRBV7-2 CASTSGGGVPHNEQFF
TRBV18 CASSRRGGQETQYF
TRBV7-8 CASRLAGYNEQFF
TRBV19 CASSIGDRGNYGYTF
TRBV29-1 CSVEQVGLAGGQQDTQYF
TRBV7-2 CASSLDFASGGLNTGELFF
TRBV18 CASSRAGTNTEAFF